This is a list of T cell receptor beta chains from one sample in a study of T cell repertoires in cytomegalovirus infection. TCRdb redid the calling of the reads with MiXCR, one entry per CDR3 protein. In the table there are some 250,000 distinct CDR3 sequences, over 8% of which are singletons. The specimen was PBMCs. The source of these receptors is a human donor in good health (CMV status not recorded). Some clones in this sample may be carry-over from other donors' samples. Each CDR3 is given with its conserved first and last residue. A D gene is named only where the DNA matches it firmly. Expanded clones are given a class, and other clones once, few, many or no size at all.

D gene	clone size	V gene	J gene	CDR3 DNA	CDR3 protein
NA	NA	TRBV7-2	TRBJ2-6	TGTGCCAGCAGGAAGGGATTACACTCTGGGGCCAACGTCCTGACTTTC	CASRKGLHSGANVLTF
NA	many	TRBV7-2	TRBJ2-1	TGTGCCAGCAGCTTAGTGCAAGCGGCGGTGGGGAATGAGCAGTTCTTC	CASSLVQAAVGNEQFF
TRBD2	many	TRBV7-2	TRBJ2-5	TGTGCCAGCAGCTTTGGCGGGGGGGCCCAGACCCAGTACTTC	CASSFGGGAQTQYF
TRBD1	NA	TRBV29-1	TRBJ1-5	TGCAGCGTTGGGGGACAGCAAACTAATCAGCCCCAGCATTTT	CSVGGQQTNQPQHF
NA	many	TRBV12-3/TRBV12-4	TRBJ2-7	TGTGCCAGCAGTCCTACGGGTGGGGTCTCCTACGAGCAGTACTTC	CASSPTGGVSYEQYF
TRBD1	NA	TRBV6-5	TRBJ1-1	TGTGCCAGCAGTGAGGACAGGGGATTGCAGGCGGCTTTCTTT	CASSEDRGLQAAFF
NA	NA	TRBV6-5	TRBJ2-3	TGTGCCAGCAGTTCCTCAATCACAGATACGCAGTATTTT	CASSSSITDTQYF
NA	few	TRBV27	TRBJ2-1	TGTGCCACCTCAGGGACTCGCTCCTACAATGAGCAGTTCTTC	CATSGTRSYNEQFF
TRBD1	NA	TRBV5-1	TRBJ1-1	TGCGCCAGCAGCTTGGCACCGGGACAGTCGCTCACTGAAGCTTTCTTT	CASSLAPGQSLTEAFF
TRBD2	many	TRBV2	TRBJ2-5	TGTGCCAGCAGTAACGCTCCGGGGGGACTACTGAAAGAGACCCAGTACTTC	CASSNAPGGLLKETQYF
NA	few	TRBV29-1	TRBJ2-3	TGCAGCGTCCGCCGGAGGGGGACAGATACGCAGTATTTT	CSVRRRGTDTQYF
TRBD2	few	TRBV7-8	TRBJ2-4	TGTGCCAGCAGCTGGGGGGGTGGGGCGGCCAAAAACATTCAGTACTTC	CASSWGGGAAKNIQYF
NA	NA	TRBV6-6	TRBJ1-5	TGTGCCAGCAGGGCGGAAACAGGGCCCTTCTATAGCAATCAGCCCCAGCATTTT	CASRAETGPFYSNQPQHF
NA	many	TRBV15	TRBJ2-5	TGTGCCACCAGCAGAGTGGTCCAAGAGACCCAGTACTTC	CATSRVVQETQYF
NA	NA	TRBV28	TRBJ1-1	TGTGCCAGCAGTTTTGGGCAGGGAAGGTTCACTGAAGCTTTCTTT	CASSFGQGRFTEAFF
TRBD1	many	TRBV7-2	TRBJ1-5	TGTGCCAGCAGCGCCCGGACAGGGCCTGAAGGGCCCCAGCATTTT	CASSARTGPEGPQHF
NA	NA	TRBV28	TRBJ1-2	TGTGCCACCGGAGGATCAGAGGGATACTATGGCTACACCTTC	CATGGSEGYYGYTF
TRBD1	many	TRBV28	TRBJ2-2	TGTGCCAGCACCGGAGTAGGGGGCCAGAACACCGGGGAGCTGTTTTTT	CASTGVGGQNTGELFF
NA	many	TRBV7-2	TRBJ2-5	TGTGCCAGCACTCGATCAGGGGTGGAGACCCAGTACTTC	CASTRSGVETQYF
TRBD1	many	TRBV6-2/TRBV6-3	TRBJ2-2	TGTGCCAGCAGTTATACAGGGGTTGGAGGGGAGCTGTTTTTT	CASSYTGVGGELFF
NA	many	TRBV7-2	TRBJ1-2	TGTGCCAGCAGCTTACTTTTCGGAGGGAAAATTAACTATGGCTACACCTTC	CASSLLFGGKINYGYTF